A single TCR beta chain is shown here with its context. Sequencing used immunoSEQ multiplex PCR; TCRdb keeps in-frame clones, though not all of them. Here the sample spans 210,000 or so clones, 83% being singletons. Membership in each cohort depended on participant-reported clinical history. No more than 2 weeks before study entry, exposed participants had met a case of COVID-19. The sample originates from a study of blood T cell repertoires in COVID-19. Study-level background: Samples taken during acute and convalescent COVID-19 were collected in the United States, Italy and Spain. T cells, B-cell-depleted T cells, or PBMCs provided the cDNA or gDNA that served as material.

The receptor's source is a woman between 45 and 65 years old who had been exposed to COVID-19. Sequencing was performed on PBMCs or T cells enriched from blood (not recorded which).

The CDR3 nucleotides are TGTGCCAGCAGCGCAGGGTATGGCTACACCTTC. Translated: CASSAGYGYTF. The chain uses TRBV27 and TRBJ1-2; D might be TRBD1 (5 bases). Trimming removed 6 bases from V and 5 bases from J, with 7 bases in between. The germline gives CDR1 MNHEY, CDR2 SMNVEV (reference sequence). The CDR3 has 11 amino acids.